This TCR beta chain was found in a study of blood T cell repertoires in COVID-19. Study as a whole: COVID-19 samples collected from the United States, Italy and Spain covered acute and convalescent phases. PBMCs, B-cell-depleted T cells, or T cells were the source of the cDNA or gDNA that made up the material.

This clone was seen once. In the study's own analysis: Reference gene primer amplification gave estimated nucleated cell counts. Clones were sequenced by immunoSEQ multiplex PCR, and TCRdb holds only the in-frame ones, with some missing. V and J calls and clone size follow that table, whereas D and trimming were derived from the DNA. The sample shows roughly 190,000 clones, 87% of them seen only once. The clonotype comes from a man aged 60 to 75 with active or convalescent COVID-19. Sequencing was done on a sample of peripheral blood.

CDR3 DNA: TGTGCCAGCAAAGGACTAGCGGGCACAGATACGCAGTATTTT. Protein product: CASKGLAGTDTQYF. The V gene is TRBV5-5, the J gene TRBJ2-3, with 10 bases fitting TRBD2. Per the germline V gene, CDR1 is SGHKS and CDR2 is YYEKEE (reference sequence). Trimming removed 6 bases from V and 1 base from J; junction bases left unmatched: 2. CDR3 size: 14 residues.